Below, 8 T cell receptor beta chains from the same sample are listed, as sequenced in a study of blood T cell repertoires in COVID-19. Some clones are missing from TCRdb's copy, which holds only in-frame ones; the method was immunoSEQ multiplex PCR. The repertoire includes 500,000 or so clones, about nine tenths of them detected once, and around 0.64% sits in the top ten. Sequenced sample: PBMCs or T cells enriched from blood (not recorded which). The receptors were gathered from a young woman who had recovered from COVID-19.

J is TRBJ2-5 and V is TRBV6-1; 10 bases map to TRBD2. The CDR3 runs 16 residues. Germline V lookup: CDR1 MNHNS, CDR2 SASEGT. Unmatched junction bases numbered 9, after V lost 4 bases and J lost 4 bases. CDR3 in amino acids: CASSVTSGAQGETQYF. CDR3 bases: TGTGCCAGCAGTGTCACTAGCGGGGCCCAGGGAGAGACCCAGTACTTC.

Here the CDR3 reads CASSFLEGADTQYF. Written as DNA, the CDR3 is TGTGCCAGCAGCTTCCTGGAAGGGGCAGATACGCAGTATTTT. The rearrangement joins TRBV5-8 to TRBJ2-3; tentatively, D is TRBD1 (5 bases). V was trimmed by 2 bases and J by 4 bases, leaving 11 bases between them. Germline V CDR1 and CDR2: SGHTS, YDEGEE. CDR3 length: 14 amino acids.

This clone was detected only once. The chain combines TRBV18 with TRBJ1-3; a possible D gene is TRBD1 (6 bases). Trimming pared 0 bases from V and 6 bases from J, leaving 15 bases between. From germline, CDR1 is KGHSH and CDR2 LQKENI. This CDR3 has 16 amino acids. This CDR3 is CASSPPTDRQSNTIYF. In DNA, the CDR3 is TGTGCCAGCTCACCACCTACAGACAGGCAATCAAACACCATATATTTT.

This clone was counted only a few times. The CDR3 nucleotides are TGCAGCTTCTTTCCGGGACAGGGGGACTATGGCTACACCTTC. Protein: CSFFPGQGDYGYTF. The V gene is TRBV29-1, the J gene TRBJ1-2; TRBD1 aligns across 11 bases. Trimming at V came to 8 bases and at J to 3 bases, leaving 8 bases not matched to a gene. Germline CDR1 SQVTM, CDR2 ANQGSEA. CDR3 size: 14 residues.

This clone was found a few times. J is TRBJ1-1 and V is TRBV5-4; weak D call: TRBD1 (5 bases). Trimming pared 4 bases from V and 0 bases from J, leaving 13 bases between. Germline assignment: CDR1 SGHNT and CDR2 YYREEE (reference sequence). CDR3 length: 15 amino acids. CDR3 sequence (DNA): TGTGCCAGCAGCGGCCCGAGCAGGGTGAACACTGAAGCTTTCTTT. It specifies CASSGPSRVNTEAFF.

CDR3 coding DNA: TGTGCCAGCTCACCGCCCGGGACTTCGGCAAGACGAGCTTTCTTT. Translation: CASSPPGTSARRAFF. The chain combines TRBV18 with TRBJ1-1; perhaps TRBD1 as D (5 bases). Germline V lookup: CDR1 KGHSH, CDR2 LQKENI. This CDR3 is 15 amino acids long. The V end lost 3 bases, the J end lost 10 bases, and 21 bases lay between the germline ends.

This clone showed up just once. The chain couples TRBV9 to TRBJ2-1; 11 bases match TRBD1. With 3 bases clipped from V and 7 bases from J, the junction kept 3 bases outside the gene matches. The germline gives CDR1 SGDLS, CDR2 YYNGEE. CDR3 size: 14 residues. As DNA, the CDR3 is TGTGCCAGCAGCGCGGGACAGGGGGGGAATGAGCAGTTCTTC. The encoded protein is CASSAGQGGNEQFF.

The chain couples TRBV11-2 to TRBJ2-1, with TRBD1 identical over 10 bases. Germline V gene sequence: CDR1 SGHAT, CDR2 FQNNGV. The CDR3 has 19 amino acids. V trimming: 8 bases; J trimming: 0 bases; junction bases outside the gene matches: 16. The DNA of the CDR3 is TGTGCCAGCCGTAAGCCGGGACAGGGGTCCCTTAGCTCCTACAATGAGCAGTTCTTC. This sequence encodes CASRKPGQGSLSSYNEQFF.